These 10 T cell receptor beta chains came from one sample sequenced in a study of cytomegalovirus exposure and HLA in healthy donors. Clones were sequenced by immunoSEQ multiplex PCR, and TCRdb holds only the in-frame ones, with some missing. The sample has over 65,000 clones; roughly 94% are singletons. Sequenced input: PBMCs. These receptors were obtained from a woman in her late teens or twenties in good health and CMV-seropositive.

This chain joins TRBV4-3 and TRBJ1-4; no reliable D call. V gave up 0 bases and J gave up 1 base, with 15 bases separating them. There are 18 residues in the CDR3. Germline-derived CDR1 and CDR2 are LGHNA and YSLEER. CDR3 DNA: TGCGCCAGCAGCCAAGATTTGCTGGGCGGGTTAACTAATGAAAAACTGTTTTTT. Translation gives CASSQDLLGGLTNEKLFF.

The chain has TRBV5-1 and TRBJ1-2, with TRBD1 identical over 8 bases. Germline V gives CDR1 SGHRS, CDR2 YFSETQ. This CDR3 comprises 14 residues. With V trimmed by 4 bases and J by 3 bases, 5 bases remained unmatched. The chain's CDR3 is CASSPLTGDYGYTF. In nucleotides, the CDR3 is TGCGCCAGCAGCCCCTTGACAGGGGACTATGGCTACACCTTC.

V usage is TRBV7-2 and J usage is TRBJ1-6; tentative D call: TRBD1 (5 bases). The CDR3 is made up of 15 amino acids. V shed 4 bases and J shed 7 bases, with 14 bases lying between them. Germline CDR1 and CDR2: SGHTA and FQGNSA. DNA of the CDR3: TGTGCCAGCAGCTCCCCCACTGGGGGGAATTCACCCCTCCACTTT. The encoded protein is CASSSPTGGNSPLHF.

The chain combines TRBV18 with TRBJ2-7, with 7 nucleotides matching TRBD1. The V and J ends lost 6 bases and 0 bases, in that order; junction bases with no gene match: 8. The CDR3 runs to 15 residues. The germline gives CDR1 KGHSH, CDR2 LQKENI. The CDR3 bases are TGTGCCAGCTCCCGAGACAGGGAGAGCTCCTACGAGCAGTACTTC. It is translated as CASSRDRESSYEQYF.

The CDR3 protein is CASSEWAGVNTEAFF. For the CDR3, the DNA is TGTGCCAGCAGTGAATGGGCCGGGGTGAACACTGAAGCTTTCTTT. V and J are TRBV25-1 and TRBJ1-1; D unresolved. Trimming took 1 base from V and 0 from J, leaving 9 bases between them. The CDR3 extends over 15 amino acids. Germline V gene sequence: CDR1 MGHDK, CDR2 SYGVNS.

V is TRBV7-3 and J is TRBJ2-1, with TRBD2 identical over 11 bases. Losses at the gene ends were 2 bases for V and 8 bases for J; bases not matched to a gene: 5. Germline V gene data show CDR1 as SGHTA and CDR2 as FQGTGA. The CDR3 is 15 residues long. In nucleotides, the CDR3 is TGTGCCAGCAGCTTAGGCCTAGCGGGAGGCTATGAGCAGTTCTTC. Amino acid sequence: CASSLGLAGGYEQFF.

The gene calls are TRBV6-1 and TRBJ1-2; D perhaps matches TRBD1 (6 bases). CDR1 MNHNS and CDR2 SASEGT come from the germline V gene. Trimming stripped 4 bases from V and 8 bases from J, with 17 bases between. The CDR3 spans 14 residues. For the CDR3, the DNA is TGTGCCAGCAGTGTCCTGGACAGATCGAAGGGCTACACCTTC. Protein sequence: CASSVLDRSKGYTF.

The chain carries TRBV15 and TRBJ2-3; 9 bases fit TRBD1. J lost 0 bases, V lost 6 bases, and 4 bases had no gene match. Germline-derived CDR1 and CDR2 are LNHNV and YYDKDF (reference sequence). The CDR3 is 15 amino acids. CDR3 sequence reads: CATRPGQGSTDTQYF. CDR3 in DNA: TGTGCCACCAGGCCTGGACAGGGGAGCACAGATACGCAGTATTTT.

The rearrangement joins TRBV15 to TRBJ1-4; D not certain. Germline CDR1 and CDR2: LNHNV and YYDKDF (reference sequence). This CDR3 has 13 amino acids. Trimming removed 5 bases from V and 8 bases from J, with 12 bases in between. The chain's CDR3 is CATSGYRGEKLFF. The DNA of the CDR3 is TGTGCCACCAGCGGCTACAGAGGGGAAAAACTGTTTTTT.

This clone showed up just a few times. The V call is TRBV5-4, the J call TRBJ1-1; maybe TRBD1 (5 bases). The V end lost 0 bases, the J end lost 0 bases, and 21 bases lay between the germline ends. The CDR3 length is 19 residues. Germline V gene lookup returns CDR1 SGHNT and CDR2 YYREEE (reference sequence). CDR3 sequence: CASSLGLGASDSLNTEAFF. The CDR3 nucleotides are TGTGCCAGCAGCTTGGGATTAGGGGCCTCCGACAGTTTGAACACTGAAGCTTTCTTT.